Included here is one TCR beta chain sequence, with context. The CDR3 covers 16 residues. Germline values: CDR1 SGHRS, CDR2 YFSETQ. Between the trimmed V and J ends, which lost 0 bases and 2 bases, there was a span of 15 bases. This sample was taken from a study of shared clonotypes between healthy human individuals. Sequenced by immunoSEQ multiplex PCR; TCRdb stores in-frame clones only, minus some. The table lists about 1 million clones, about 75% of them singletons, with 1.4% in the top ten. Sequences were obtained from memory CD4+ T cells sorted from blood. Regarding subset: CD45RA-negative fraction. J is TRBJ2-7 and V is TRBV5-1, with D unresolved. The sequence was obtained from a young man in good health. The CDR3 is CASSLATGQDPYEQYF. CDR3 nucleotides: TGCGCCAGCAGCTTGGCCACCGGGCAGGACCCCTACGAGCAGTACTTC.